These 10 T cell receptor beta chains share one sample of origin, sequenced in a study of cytomegalovirus exposure and HLA in healthy donors. PCR employed 60 Vbeta and 13 Jbeta primers. Assay: immunoSEQ multiplex PCR; the TCRdb copy retains only in-frame clones and omits some. The sample has approximately 91,000 clones, about two thirds seen once. The source material was PBMCs. The source of these receptors is a human donor in good health.

This clone has only a few counts. The rearrangement uses TRBV5-1 and TRBJ1-3; no reliable D call. Germline CDR1 is SGHRS and CDR2 is YFSETQ. Trimming took off 0 bases at V and 3 bases at J, with 7 bases between the two ends. The CDR3 extends over 14 amino acids. CDR3 nucleotide sequence: TGCGCCAGCAGCTTGGCTAGCGGTGGAAACACCATATATTTT. Protein sequence: CASSLASGGNTIYF.

This clone was seen a handful of times. This chain connects TRBV5-1 to TRBJ1-2; 10 positions match TRBD1. CDR3 length equals 15 residues. V was pared by 4 bases and J by 3 bases, with 6 bases of the junction left unmatched. Germline V CDR1 and CDR2: SGHRS, YFSETQ. In DNA form, the CDR3 reads TGCGCCAGCAGCGACCGGGACAGGGGAGACTATGGCTACACCTTC. This sequence encodes CASSDRDRGDYGYTF.

This clone was seen a handful of times. The chain uses TRBV19 and TRBJ2-3; unclear D gene. In germline, CDR1 is LNHDA, CDR2 SQIVND (reference sequence). V was trimmed by 3 bases and J by 5 bases, leaving 18 bases between them. The CDR3 is 16 residues long. The CDR3 nucleotides read TGTGCCAGTAGTATCGTCCAGTTTGGGCCGAAAGATACGCAGTATTTT. Residues: CASSIVQFGPKDTQYF.

This clone was seen a handful of times. The sample has other DNA sequences that encode this CDR3 too. The CDR3 reads CASSVPTSGGVREQFF. CDR3 DNA sequence: TGTGCCAGCAGCGTGCCGACTAGCGGGGGGGTACGGGAGCAGTTCTTC. The rearrangement links TRBV5-4 to TRBJ2-1; 14 nucleotides match TRBD2. Germline V CDR1 and CDR2: SGHNT, YYREEE (reference sequence). With 4 bases clipped from V and 10 bases from J, the junction kept 10 bases outside the gene matches. The CDR3 loop spans 16 amino acids.

This chain connects TRBV5-4 to TRBJ2-1; 10 bases are a match to TRBD2. V was clipped by 3 bases and J by 0 bases; unmatched bases: 12. Germline CDR1 reads SGHNT; CDR2 reads YYREEE (reference sequence). The CDR3 sequence is 19 residues long. The CDR3 loop is CASSSHALLAGSSYNEQFF. CDR3 sequence (DNA): TGTGCCAGCAGCTCCCACGCGTTACTAGCGGGAAGCTCCTACAATGAGCAGTTCTTC.

This clone occurred a few times. This rearrangement joins TRBV13 to TRBJ1-3; TRBD1 is a possible D gene (6 bases). This CDR3 is 14 amino acids long. V dropped 5 bases and J dropped 3 bases, with 11 bases sitting between them. CDR1 is PRHDT and CDR2 is FYEKMQ in the germline V gene (reference sequence). CDR3 region: CASSETGNGNTIYF. In DNA, the CDR3 is TGTGCCAGCAGCGAAACAGGGAATGGAAACACCATATATTTT.

This chain connects TRBV2 to TRBJ2-1; TRBD2 matches at 13 bases. In germline, CDR1 is SNHLY, CDR2 FYNNEI. The CDR3 has 15 residues. Trimming removed 6 bases from V and 8 bases from J; junction bases left unmatched: 7. The CDR3 is CASRQTSGGADEQFF. CDR3 DNA: TGTGCCAGCAGACAAACTAGCGGGGGGGCGGATGAGCAGTTCTTC.

The rearrangement joins TRBV27 to TRBJ2-1; the match to TRBD1 covers 8 bases. V gave up 3 bases and J gave up 4 bases; unmatched junction bases: 11. Germline loops: CDR1 MNHEY, CDR2 SMNVEV (reference sequence). The CDR3 consists of 17 residues. CDR3 loop: CASSLRPGGFGYNEQFF. CDR3 nucleotide sequence: TGTGCCAGCAGTTTGCGCCCAGGGGGCTTTGGTTACAATGAGCAGTTCTTC.

In its sample, this clone was seen a few times. The chain joins TRBV10-1 to TRBJ2-7, with 10 positions matching TRBD2. This CDR3 contains 16 residues. Germline assignment: CDR1 WNHNN and CDR2 SYGVQD (reference sequence). The J segment lost 7 bases and the V segment lost 6 bases, leaving 15 bases of the junction unmatched. CDR3 coding DNA: TGCGCCAGCAGAGCCCAGGGGCGAGCGGGGGGGCGGGAGCAGTACTTC. Protein: CASRAQGRAGGREQYF.

This clone was observed a single time. The chain has TRBV6-6 and TRBJ1-1, with D uncertain. The V end was cut by 4 bases, the J end by 7 bases, with 7 bases between. The CDR3 consists of 11 residues. Germline V gene sequence: CDR1 MNHNY, CDR2 SVGAGI (reference sequence). The CDR3 DNA sequence: TGTGCCAGCAGTTTAAGCCATGAAGCTTTCTTT. Translated: CASSLSHEAFF.